A single sample gave rise to the 9 T cell receptor beta chains below, sequenced in a study of blood T cell repertoires in COVID-19. Data came from immunoSEQ multiplex PCR; TCRdb stores just in-frame clones and leaves some out. The sample consists of under 200,000 clones, 82% of them appearing once. The specimen was peripheral blood. The receptors were sampled from a woman in her sixties with COVID-19, enrolled during active disease.

The chain combines TRBV7-6 with TRBJ2-1; 7 bases align to TRBD2. V lost 5 bases, J lost 8 bases, and 15 bases stayed unmatched. Germline assignment: CDR1 SGHVS and CDR2 FNYEAQ. This CDR3 is 16 amino acids long. The CDR3 sequence is CASSPTRTRVLYEQFF. The DNA for the CDR3 is TGTGCCAGCAGCCCAACTCGGACTAGAGTGTTATATGAGCAGTTCTTC. The full variable domain, rest sourced from reference TRBV7-6 and TRBJ2-1, is GAGVSQSPRYKVTKRGQDVALRCDPISGHVSLYWYRQALGQGPEFLTYFNYEAQQDKSGLPNDRFSAERPEGSISTLTIQRTEQRDSAMYRCASSPTRTRVLYEQFFGPGTRLTVL.

This clone was recorded only once. Relative to the germline gene, one junction end is altered; a read error may explain this. The chain recombines TRBV7-3 with TRBJ1-2, with 9 bases lining up with TRBD1. In germline, CDR1 is SGHTA, CDR2 FQGTGA. The CDR3 extends over 14 amino acids. The CDR3: CASSPPGQGTTISF. The CDR3 nucleotides read TGTGCCAGCAGCCCCCCGGGACAGGGTACTACTATCTCCTTC.

V and J are TRBV2 and TRBJ2-3; D may be TRBD2 (5 bases). The germline CDR1 and CDR2 sequences are SNHLY and FYNNEI. Trimming pared 6 bases from V and 4 bases from J, leaving 20 bases between. The CDR3 runs 16 residues. This chain's CDR3 is CASRDLILVGADTQYF. The CDR3, as DNA: TGTGCCAGCAGAGACCTAATACTAGTAGGTGCAGATACGCAGTATTTT.

V usage is TRBV5-6 and J usage is TRBJ1-2, with a weak D call TRBD1 (5 bases). V lost 3 bases to trimming and J lost 4 bases, with 13 bases between them. CDR1 is SGHDT and CDR2 is YYEEEE in the germline V gene. The CDR3 totals 14 residues. CDR3 residues: CASSYIGQVYGYTF. CDR3 DNA: TGTGCCAGCAGCTACATCGGACAAGTCTATGGCTACACCTTC. The variable domain in full, completed from reference TRBV5-6 and TRBJ1-2, reads DAGVTQSPTHLIKTRGQQVTLRCSPKSGHDTVSWYQQALGQGPQFIFQYYEEEERQRGNFPDRFSGHQFPNYSSELNVNALLLGDSALYLCASSYIGQVYGYTFGSGTRLTVV.

V gene TRBV19 combines with J gene TRBJ2-5, with D possibly TRBD2 on 6 matching bases. The CDR3 contains 15 residues. Germline V gene data show CDR1 as LNHDA and CDR2 as SQIVND (reference sequence). V lost 1 base and J lost 4, with 13 bases in between. The CDR3 DNA follows: TGTGCCAGTAGTATAGGCGGGGACGTCGGAGAGACCCAGTACTTC. It codes for CASSIGGDVGETQYF. The full variable domain, in which reference TRBV19 and TRBJ2-5 provide the parts outside the CDR3, is DGGITQSPKYLFRKEGQNVTLSCEQNLNHDAMYWYRQDPGQGLRLIYYSQIVNDFQKGDIAEGYSVSREKKESFPLTVTSAQKNPTAFYLCASSIGGDVGETQYFGPGTRLLVL.

V is TRBV12-2 and J is TRBJ2-7; TRBD1, the table's D call, was not compared with the DNA. TRBV12-2 is a known pseudogene. CDR3 length equals 13 residues. CDR3 residues: CASREGVFYEQYV. The DNA for the CDR3 is TGTGCAAGTCGTGAAGGGGTTTTCTACGAGCAGTACGTC.

This chain uses TRBV19 with TRBJ2-4; 7 bases are shared with TRBD2. CDR1 is LNHDA, CDR2 SQIVND, per germline (reference sequence). The CDR3 has 14 amino acids. Trimming took 7 bases from V and 2 from J; bases not matched to a gene: 5. The CDR3 is CASNPGGTKNIQYF. CDR3 coding DNA: TGTGCCAGTAACCCCGGGGGGACCAAAAACATTCAGTACTTC.

V is TRBV29-1 and J is TRBJ2-5, with a weak D call TRBD2 (6 bases). The CDR3 totals 14 residues. In germline, CDR1 is SQVTM, CDR2 ANQGSEA. V lost 5 bases to trimming and J lost 5 bases, with 18 bases between them. This CDR3 is CSVSRAGRWETQYF. The DNA for the CDR3 is TGCAGCGTTTCGAGGGCAGGGAGGTGGGAGACCCAGTACTTC.

This chain uses TRBV4-2 with TRBJ1-2; a possible D gene is TRBD1 (6 bases). Germline V gene sequence: CDR1 LGHNA, CDR2 YNFKEQ. V lost 0 bases, J lost 0 bases, and 17 bases lay in between. The CDR3 is 18 amino acids. The CDR3 DNA sequence: TGTGCCAGCAGCCAAGATCTCCCAGGGACAATTACTAACTATGGCTACACCTTC. Protein sequence: CASSQDLPGTITNYGYTF.